This T cell receptor (beta chain) was sequenced in a study of blood T cell repertoires in COVID-19. For the study at large: T cells, B-cell-depleted T cells, or PBMCs supplied cDNA or gDNA.

V shed 6 bases, J shed 3 bases, and the junction held 8 bases outside the gene matches. Looked up from germline, CDR1 is MDHEN and CDR2 is SYDVKM. The CDR3 is made up of 15 amino acids. This table comes from immunoSEQ multiplex PCR, and its TCRdb copy is limited to in-frame clones, with some not included. The data show approximately 74,000 clones, around 90% seen once. This clone has only one observation. This TCR came from an older man with acute or convalescent COVID-19. The specimen sequenced was peripheral blood. V gene TRBV28 combines with J gene TRBJ1-5; 7 bases agree with TRBD1. The CDR3 reads CASRLTGRLNQPQHF. Here the CDR3 DNA reads TGTGCCAGCAGACTGACAGGGCGCCTCAATCAGCCCCAGCATTTT.